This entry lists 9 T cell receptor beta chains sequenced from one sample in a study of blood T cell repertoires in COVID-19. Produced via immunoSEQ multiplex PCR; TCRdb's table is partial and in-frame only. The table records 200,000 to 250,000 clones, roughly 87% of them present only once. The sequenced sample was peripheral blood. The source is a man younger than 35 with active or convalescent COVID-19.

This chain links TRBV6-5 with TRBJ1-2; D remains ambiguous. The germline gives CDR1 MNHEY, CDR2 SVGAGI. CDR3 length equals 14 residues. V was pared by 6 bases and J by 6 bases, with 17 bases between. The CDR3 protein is CASRLRAQLDGYTF. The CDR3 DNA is TGTGCCAGCAGGCTAAGGGCCCAACTAGATGGCTACACCTTC.

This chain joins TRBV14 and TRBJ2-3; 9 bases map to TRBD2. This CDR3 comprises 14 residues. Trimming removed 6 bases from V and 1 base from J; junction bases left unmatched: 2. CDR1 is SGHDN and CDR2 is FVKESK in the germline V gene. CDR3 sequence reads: CASRLAGGTDTQYF. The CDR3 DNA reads TGTGCCAGCAGATTAGCGGGGGGCACAGATACGCAGTATTTT.

CDR3 DNA: TGTGCCACCAGTGATGCGGGGGCGAACACCGGGGAGCTGTTTTTT. Protein sequence: CATSDAGANTGELFF. V gene TRBV24-1 combines with J gene TRBJ2-2; 7 bases are a match to TRBD2. Looked up from germline, CDR1 is KGHDR and CDR2 is SFDVKD. CDR3 size: 15 residues. The V segment lost 3 bases and the J segment 0 bases; nucleotides outside the gene matches: 0.

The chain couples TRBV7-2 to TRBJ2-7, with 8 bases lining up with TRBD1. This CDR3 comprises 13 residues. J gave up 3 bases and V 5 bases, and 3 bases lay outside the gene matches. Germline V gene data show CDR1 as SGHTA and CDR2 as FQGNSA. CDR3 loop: CASSPGTGYEQYF. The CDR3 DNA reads TGTGCCAGCAGCCCCGGGACAGGCTACGAGCAGTACTTC.

In DNA, the CDR3 is TGTGCCAGTGGGACAGGTCTTTCTAACTATGGCTACACCTTC. Amino acid sequence: CASGTGLSNYGYTF. This sequence joins TRBV10-3 and TRBJ1-2, with TRBD1 matching 8 bases. With V trimmed by 10 bases and J by 0 bases, 7 bases remained unmatched. Germline assignment: CDR1 ENHRY and CDR2 SYGVKD. The CDR3 sequence is 14 residues long.

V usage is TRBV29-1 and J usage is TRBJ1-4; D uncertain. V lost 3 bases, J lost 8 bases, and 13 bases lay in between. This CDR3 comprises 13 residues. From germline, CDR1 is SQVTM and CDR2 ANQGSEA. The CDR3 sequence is CSVDGGRREKLFF. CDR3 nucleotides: TGCAGCGTTGATGGTGGTAGGAGGGAAAAACTGTTTTTT.

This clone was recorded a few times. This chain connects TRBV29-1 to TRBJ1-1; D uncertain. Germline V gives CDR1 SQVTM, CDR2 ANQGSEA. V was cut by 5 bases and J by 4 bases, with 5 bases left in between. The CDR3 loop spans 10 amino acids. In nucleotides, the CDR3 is TGCAGCGTTCTCGTCACTGAAGCTTTCTTT. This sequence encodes CSVLVTEAFF.

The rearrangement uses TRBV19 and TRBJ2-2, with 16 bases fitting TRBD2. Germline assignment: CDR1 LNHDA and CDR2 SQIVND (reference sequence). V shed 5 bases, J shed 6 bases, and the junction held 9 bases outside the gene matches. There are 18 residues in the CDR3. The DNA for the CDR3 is TGTGCCAGTAGTTCCCACCGGGGACTAGCGGGAGGGGCCGGGGAGCTGTTTTTT. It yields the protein CASSSHRGLAGGAGELFF.

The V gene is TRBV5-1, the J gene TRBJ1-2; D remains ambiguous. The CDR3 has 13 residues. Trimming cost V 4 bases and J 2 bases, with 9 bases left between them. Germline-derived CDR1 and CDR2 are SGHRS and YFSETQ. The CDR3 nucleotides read TGCGCCAGCAGCCCCGACGGGAACTATGGCTACACCTTC. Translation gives CASSPDGNYGYTF.